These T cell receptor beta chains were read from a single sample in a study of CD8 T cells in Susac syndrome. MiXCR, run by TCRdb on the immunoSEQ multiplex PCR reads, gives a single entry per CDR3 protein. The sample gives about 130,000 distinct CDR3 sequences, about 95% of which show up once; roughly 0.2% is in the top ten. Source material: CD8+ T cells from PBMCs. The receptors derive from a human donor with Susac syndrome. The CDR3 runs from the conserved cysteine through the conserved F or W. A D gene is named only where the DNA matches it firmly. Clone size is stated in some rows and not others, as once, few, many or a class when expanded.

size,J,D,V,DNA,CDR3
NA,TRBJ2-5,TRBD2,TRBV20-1,TGCAGTGCTAGAACCCGGGGGGCCCAGTACTTC,CSARTRGAQYF
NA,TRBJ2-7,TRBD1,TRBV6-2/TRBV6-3,TGTGCCAGCACCGGGACAGGGCTTACGCTTAACTCCTACGAGCAGTACTTC,CASTGTGLTLNSYEQYF
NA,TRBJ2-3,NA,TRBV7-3,TGTGCCAGCAGCCCCATCGGGGGTACAGATACGCAGTATTTT,CASSPIGGTDTQYF
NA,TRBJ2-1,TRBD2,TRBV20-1,TGCAGTGCTAAACGGACTAGCGGGATTATCTACAATGAGCAGTTCTTC,CSAKRTSGIIYNEQFF
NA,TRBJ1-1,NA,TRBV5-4,TGTGCCAGCACCTCGAGCACTGAAGCTTTCTTT,CASTSSTEAFF
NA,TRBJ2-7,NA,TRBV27,TGTGCCAGCAGTTTAGGGGTCTTAGGACGACAGTACTTC,CASSLGVLGRQYF
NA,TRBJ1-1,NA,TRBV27,TGTGCCAGCAGTGCACTCCCGAACACTGAAGCTTTCTTT,CASSALPNTEAFF
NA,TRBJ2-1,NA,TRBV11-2,TGTGCCGTATCTTCCGATGAGCAGTTCTTC,CAVSSDEQFF
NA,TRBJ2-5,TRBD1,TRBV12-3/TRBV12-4,TGTGCCAGCAGTATGACAGGGTTGGGAGAGACCCAGTACTTC,CASSMTGLGETQYF
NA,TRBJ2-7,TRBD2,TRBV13,TGTGCCAGCAGCCGGGGGACTAGGGAGCAGTACTTC,CASSRGTREQYF
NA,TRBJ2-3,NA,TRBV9,TGTGCCAGCAGCGTAAAGTCTCGCGGAGCTAGCACAGATACGCAGTATTTT,CASSVKSRGASTDTQYF
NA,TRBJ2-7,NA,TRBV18,TGTGCCAGCTCACCACCGTCCCAGGGTTACGAGCAGTACTTC,CASSPPSQGYEQYF
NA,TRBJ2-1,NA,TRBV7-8,TGTGCCAGCAGCTTAGCGGACGATGAGCAGTTCTTC,CASSLADDEQFF
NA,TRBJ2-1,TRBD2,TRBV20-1,TGCAGTGCTAGAGGCCAGGGACTAGCGGGAGACTACAATGAGCAGTTCTTC,CSARGQGLAGDYNEQFF
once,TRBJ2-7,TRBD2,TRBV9,TGTGCCAGCAGCGTAGGGGATAGCGGGGCCTACGAGCAGTACTTC,CASSVGDSGAYEQYF
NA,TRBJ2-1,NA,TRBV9,TGTGCCAGCAGCGTAGGCGGACTTCTTTCCTACAATGAGCAGTTCTTC,CASSVGGLLSYNEQFF
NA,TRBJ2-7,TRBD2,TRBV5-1,TGCGCCAGCACCTCTTCCGGGGGGAAAACCTACGAGCAGTACTTC,CASTSSGGKTYEQYF
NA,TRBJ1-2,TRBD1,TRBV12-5,TGTGCTAGTGGTTTGACCCAGGGGGCTGGTGGCTACACCTTC,CASGLTQGAGGYTF
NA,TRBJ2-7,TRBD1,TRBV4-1,TGCGCCAGCAGCCAAGGACAGGGTAGGACCATCTACGAGCAGTACTTC,CASSQGQGRTIYEQYF
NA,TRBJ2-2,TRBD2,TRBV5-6,TGTGCCAGCAGCTCAGGACTAGCCGGGGAGCTGTTTTTT,CASSSGLAGELFF
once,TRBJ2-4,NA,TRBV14,TGTGCCAGCAGCCAAGGGAAGGGGGGCATTCAGTACTTC,CASSQGKGGIQYF
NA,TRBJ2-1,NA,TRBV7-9,TGTGCCAGCAGCCCCCCAGAGGGACTTGCACACAATGAGCAGTTCTTC,CASSPPEGLAHNEQFF
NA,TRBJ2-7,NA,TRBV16,TGTGCCAGCAGCCAATCCTCCAGCTACGAGCAGTACTTC,CASSQSSSYEQYF
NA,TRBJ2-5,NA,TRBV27,TGTGCCAGCAGTTTATATAATCAAGAGACCCAGTACTTC,CASSLYNQETQYF
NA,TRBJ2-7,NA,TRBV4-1,TGCGCCAGCAGCCAATTATCGGGAGCCTCCTACGAGCAGTACTTC,CASSQLSGASYEQYF
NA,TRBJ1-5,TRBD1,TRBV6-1,TGTGCCAGCAGTGGACAGGGGGTCCTCCTCGGGAATCAGCCCCAGCATTTT,CASSGQGVLLGNQPQHF
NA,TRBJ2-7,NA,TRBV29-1,TGCAGCGTTGGAAGCTCCTACGAGCAGTACTTC,CSVGSSYEQYF
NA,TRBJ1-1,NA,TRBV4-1,TGCGCCAGCAGCCAAGACAGGGGAGCTCGTGAAGCTTTCTTT,CASSQDRGAREAFF
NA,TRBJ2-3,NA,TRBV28,TGTGCCAGCAGTATCACTAGCTTGGCAGATACGCAGTATTTT,CASSITSLADTQYF